This TCR beta chain was sequenced for a study of cytomegalovirus exposure and HLA in healthy donors. V lost 4 bases, J lost 5 bases, and 8 bases stayed unmatched. Germline V gene data show CDR1 as LGHNA and CDR2 as YNFKEQ. The CDR3 is 15 residues long. General study results and limits: Several top significant clusters appeared, in a later analysis, to be linked to common viral pathogens. Across all donors, roughly uniform sequencing depth was an assumption of the presence/absence analyses.

For this clone: As yet, its antigen is unknown.

A multiplex PCR was run with 60 Vbeta primers and 13 Jbeta primers. Repertoires were generated with immunoSEQ multiplex PCR, while TCRdb's copy carries only in-frame clones and drops some. The sample lists around 180,000 clones, 81% occurring once. Material: PBMCs. V and J are TRBV4-2 and TRBJ2-1; 7 bases align to TRBD2. The clonotype was recovered from a man aged 18 to 29 in good health and CMV-seronegative. CDR3: CASSPGTNKDNEQFF. For the CDR3, the DNA is TGTGCCAGCAGCCCCGGGACTAACAAAGACAATGAGCAGTTCTTC.